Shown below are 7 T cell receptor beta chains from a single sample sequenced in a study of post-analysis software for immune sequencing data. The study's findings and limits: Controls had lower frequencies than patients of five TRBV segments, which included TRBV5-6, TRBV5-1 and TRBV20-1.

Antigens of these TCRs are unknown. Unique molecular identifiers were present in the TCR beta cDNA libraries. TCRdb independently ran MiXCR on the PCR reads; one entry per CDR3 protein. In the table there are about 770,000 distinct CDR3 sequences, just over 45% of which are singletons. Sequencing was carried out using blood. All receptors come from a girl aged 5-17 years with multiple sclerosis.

The CDR3 loop is CSARDGSNYGYTF. The CDR3 DNA follows: TGCAGTGCTAGAGATGGATCTAACTATGGCTACACCTTC. The chain links TRBV20-1 to TRBJ1-2, with D unclear. This CDR3 has 13 residues. V was trimmed by 0 bases and J by 0 bases, leaving 5 bases between them. Germline V lookup: CDR1 DFQATT, CDR2 SNEGSKA (reference sequence).

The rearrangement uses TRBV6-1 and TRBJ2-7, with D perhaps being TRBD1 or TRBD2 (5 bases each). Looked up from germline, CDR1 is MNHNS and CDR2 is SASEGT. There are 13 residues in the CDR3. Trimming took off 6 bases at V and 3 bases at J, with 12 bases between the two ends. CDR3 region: CASREGRSYEQYF. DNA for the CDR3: TGTGCCAGCAGAGAGGGACGGAGCTACGAGCAGTACTTC.

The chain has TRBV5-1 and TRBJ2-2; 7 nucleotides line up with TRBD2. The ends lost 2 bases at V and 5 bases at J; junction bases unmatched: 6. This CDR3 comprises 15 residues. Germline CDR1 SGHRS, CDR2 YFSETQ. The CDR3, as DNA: TGCGCCAGCAGCTTTACTGTGGGGGGGACCGGGGAGCTGTTTTTT. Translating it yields CASSFTVGGTGELFF.

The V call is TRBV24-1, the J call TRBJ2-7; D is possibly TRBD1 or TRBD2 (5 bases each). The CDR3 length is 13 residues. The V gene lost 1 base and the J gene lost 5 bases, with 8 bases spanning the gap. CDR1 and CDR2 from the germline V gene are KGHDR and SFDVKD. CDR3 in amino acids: CATSDFRGHEQYF. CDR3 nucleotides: TGTGCCACCAGTGATTTTCGGGGACACGAGCAGTACTTC.

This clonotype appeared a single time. The CDR3: CASSVRGANYGYTF. In DNA form, the CDR3 reads TGTGCCAGCAGCGTAAGAGGGGCTAACTATGGCTACACCTTC. V is TRBV9 and J is TRBJ1-2, with D tentatively TRBD1 (5 bases). CDR1 SGDLS and CDR2 YYNGEE come from the germline V gene. CDR3 size: 14 residues. V was pared by 1 base and J by 0 bases, with 7 bases between.

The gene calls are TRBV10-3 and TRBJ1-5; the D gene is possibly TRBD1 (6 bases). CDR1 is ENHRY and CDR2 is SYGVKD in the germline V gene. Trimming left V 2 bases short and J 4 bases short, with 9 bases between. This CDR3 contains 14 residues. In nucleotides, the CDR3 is TGTGCCATCAGTGAGGGTACAGGGAATCAGCCCCAGCATTTT. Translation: CAISEGTGNQPQHF.

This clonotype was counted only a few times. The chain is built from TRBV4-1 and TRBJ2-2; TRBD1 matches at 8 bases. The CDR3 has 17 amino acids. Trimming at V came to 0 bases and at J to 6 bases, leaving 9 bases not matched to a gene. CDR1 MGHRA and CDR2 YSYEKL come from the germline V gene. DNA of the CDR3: TGCGCCAGCAGCCAAGACGAGGCAGGGGGCGCGGCCGGGGAGCTGTTTTTT. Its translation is CASSQDEAGGAAGELFF.